This TCR beta chain is from a study of T cell clonotyping in hematopoietic cell transplantation (dated by TCRdb to the early 2020s). A note on the overall study: In the study, fewer than 150 blood samples were gathered from 35 consecutive transplant recipients and their related donors. Patient recruitment ran from 2015 to January 2017, and follow-up continued until September 2020 or death.

The time point label of this sample denotes: 100 days after allo-HCT. Recipient blood was collected about 28 days before transplant and at days 30, 100 and 180 after transplant. Using Nuclei Lysis Solution, genomic DNA was extracted from unfractionated peripheral blood mononuclear cells that were either fresh or cryopreserved. With the immunoSEQ assay, which is a bias-controlled multiplex PCR relying on V- and J-specific primers, TCR beta CDR3 regions were amplified from genomic DNA. A proprietary barcode and Illumina adapter sequences were added to the CDR3 amplicons in a second PCR step. An Illumina MiSeq instrument was used to sequence the CDR3 libraries. In the original analysis: Export and quality control were handled in immunoSEQ Analyzer 3.0, while downstream analyses relied on R Bioconductor and Immunarch. Only productive rearrangements in the normalized downsampled data set went into calculating the repertoire metrics. In the normalized cohort, clonotypes with more than 5 templates were defined as pathologically expanded. The Inverse Simpson Index served as the measure of repertoire diversity. To capture all clonotypes, CMV-specificity analyses were performed on the non-normalized data set. TCRdb retrieved this table from immuneACCESS and kept in-frame rearrangements only. Not all clones are present; in checked studies, unresolved V genes account for under half, and no reason is known for the remainder. The V and J calls and clone size come from that table; D and trimming were worked out from the DNA. This sample comprises approximately 12,000 clones, 85% to 90% of them detected only once. More than 15% of the sample comes from the top ten.

Overall study outcomes, separate from this receptor: Broader posttransplant TCR repertoire diversity was predicted by donor and pretransplant recipient Inverse Simpson Index values. The sample size was limited, and CD4 and CD8 repertoire contributions could not be separated because cells were not sorted. After transplant, TCR diversity in recipients dropped, and pathologically expanded clonotypes climbed progressively between day 30 and day 180. Recipient repertoires showed only a small fraction of overlap with donor repertoires, and over 95% appeared de novo at the given depth.

Of note for this clone: No cognate antigen has been identified for it. No base quality values were provided; no much bigger clone lies one nucleotide off.

The sequenced sample was PBMCs, obtained 100 days after allogeneic stem cell transplant. The receptor was isolated from a female patient aged 60 or older who had an allogeneic stem cell transplant from an unrelated donor, so the T cells may come from the graft donor. Some clones in this sample may be carry-over from other donors' samples.

The sequenced DNA is TGTGCCAGCAGTTACTCCTCCCCGTACGAGCAGTACTTC. Protein translation: CASSYSSPYEQYF. The rearranged chain carries TRBV5-6 and TRBJ2-7, with the D gene not confidently named. The germline V gene encodes CDR1 SGHDT and CDR2 YYEEEE. Its CDR3 holds 13 amino acids, cysteine through phenylalanine. The only DNA kept is the CDR3, 39 bases in frame from the first base. Trimming removed 5 bases from V and 4 bases from J, leaving 13 bases between the germline ends.